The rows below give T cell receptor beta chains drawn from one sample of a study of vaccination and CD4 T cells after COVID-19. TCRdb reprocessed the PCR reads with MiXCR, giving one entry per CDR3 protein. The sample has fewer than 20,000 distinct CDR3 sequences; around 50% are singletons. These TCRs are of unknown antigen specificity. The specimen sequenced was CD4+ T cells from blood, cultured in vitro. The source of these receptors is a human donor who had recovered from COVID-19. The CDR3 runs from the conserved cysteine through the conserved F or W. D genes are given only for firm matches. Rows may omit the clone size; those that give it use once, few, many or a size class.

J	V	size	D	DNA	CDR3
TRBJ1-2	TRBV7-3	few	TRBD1	TGTGCCAGCAGCTCCGTACAGGGGATAGGCGGCTACACCTTC	CASSSVQGIGGYTF
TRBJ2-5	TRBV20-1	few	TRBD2	TGCACGATTAGCGGGAACCAAGAGACCCAGTACTTC	CTISGNQETQYF
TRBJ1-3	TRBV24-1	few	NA	TGTGCCACCAGTGATCCCGGAGAAGGTGGAAACACCATATATTTT	CATSDPGEGGNTIYF
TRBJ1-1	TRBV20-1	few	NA	TGCAGTGCTAGCGGTCAGGCGGATGAAGCTTTCTTT	CSASGQADEAFF
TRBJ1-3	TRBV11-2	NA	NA	TGTGCCAGCAGCTGGGTAGGGACGAGAGACACCATATATTTT	CASSWVGTRDTIYF
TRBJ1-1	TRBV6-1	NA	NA	TGTGCCAGCATTCCCGCGGGGAGGGCGAACACTGAAGCTTTCTTT	CASIPAGRANTEAFF
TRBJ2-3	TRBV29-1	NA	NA	TGCAGCGTTGAGATCGGAGGGGAAGATACGCAGTATTTT	CSVEIGGEDTQYF
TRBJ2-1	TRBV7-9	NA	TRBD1	TGTGCCAGCAGCTTGGGTAACAGGGGGCTTACCTACAATGAGCAGTTCTTC	CASSLGNRGLTYNEQFF
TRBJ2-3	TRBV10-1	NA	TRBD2	TGCGCCAGCAGTGCCCCCGGGGGGGATACGCAGTATTTT	CASSAPGGDTQYF
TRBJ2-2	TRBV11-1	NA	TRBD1	TGTGCCAGCAGCCACGGGGGGACAGGGCCGACCGGGGAGCTGTTTTTT	CASSHGGTGPTGELFF
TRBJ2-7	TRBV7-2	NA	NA	TGTGCCAGCAGCACCGGGGTCGGCTACGAGCAGTACTTC	CASSTGVGYEQYF
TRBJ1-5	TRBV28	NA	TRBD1	TGTGCCAGCAGTTTATACGGGACAGCCCAGCATTTT	CASSLYGTAQHF
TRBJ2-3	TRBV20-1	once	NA	TGCAGTGCTCCTAAGGGGGGGGTTAGAACAGATACGCAGTATTTT	CSAPKGGVRTDTQYF
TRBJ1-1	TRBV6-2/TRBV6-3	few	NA	TGTGCCAGCAGTTGGTGGATGGGGGACACTGAAGCTTTCTTT	CASSWWMGDTEAFF
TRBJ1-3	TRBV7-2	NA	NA	TGTGCCAGCAGCTTATCCTCAGGGCCATCTGGAAACACCATATATTTT	CASSLSSGPSGNTIYF
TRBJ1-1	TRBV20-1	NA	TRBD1	TGCAGTGCTTCGGGACAGAAGAACACTGAAGCTTTCTTT	CSASGQKNTEAFF
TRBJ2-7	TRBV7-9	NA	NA	TGTGCCAGCAGCTTATCAGGGCAGAACGAGCAGTACTTC	CASSLSGQNEQYF
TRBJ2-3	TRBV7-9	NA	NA	TGTGCCAGCAGCCGAGGACAGTTGGGTCCGGATACGCAGTATTTT	CASSRGQLGPDTQYF
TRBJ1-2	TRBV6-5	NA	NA	TGTGCCAGCAGTTACGCGGCATGGGGGGCGAGAGGCTACACCTTC	CASSYAAWGARGYTF
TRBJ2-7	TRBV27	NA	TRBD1	TGTGCCAGCGGATCCGGGACAGGGGGCTCCTACGAGCAGTACTTC	CASGSGTGGSYEQYF
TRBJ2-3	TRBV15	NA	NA	TGTGCCACCAGCAGAGATCTTCCTAGCACAGATACGCAGTATTTT	CATSRDLPSTDTQYF
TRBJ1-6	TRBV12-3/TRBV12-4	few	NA	TGTGCCAGCAGTTTCACCCTTAATTCACCCCTCCACTTT	CASSFTLNSPLHF
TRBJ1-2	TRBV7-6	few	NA	TGTGCCAGCAGCTCGCAGGGGTCCGGGGGCTACACCTTC	CASSSQGSGGYTF
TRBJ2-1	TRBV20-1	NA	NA	TGCAGTGCTACACGACAGGTTTTGATGGACAATGAGCAGTTCTTC	CSATRQVLMDNEQFF
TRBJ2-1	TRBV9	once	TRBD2	TGTGCCAGCAGCGTACGGCTAGCGGGTAGATACAATGAGCAGTTCTTC	CASSVRLAGRYNEQFF
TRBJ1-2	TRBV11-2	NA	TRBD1	TGTGCCAGCAGCGCTGATGGGACAGGGGTCGGTTTTAACTATGGCTACACCTTC	CASSADGTGVGFNYGYTF
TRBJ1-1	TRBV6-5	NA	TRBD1	TGTGCCAGCAGTTACTCGGGACAGGGGCCCACATTATTT	CASSYSGQGPTLF
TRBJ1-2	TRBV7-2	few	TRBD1	TGTGCCAGCAGCTTCCAACAGGGGGCAAACTATGGCTACACCTTC	CASSFQQGANYGYTF
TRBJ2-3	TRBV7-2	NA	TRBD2	TGTGCCAGCAGCTCAGGACTAGTGACAGATACGCAGTATTTT	CASSSGLVTDTQYF
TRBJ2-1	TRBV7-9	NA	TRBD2	TGTGCCAGCAGCTTAGAACTAGCGGGGCCCAATGAGCAGTTCTTC	CASSLELAGPNEQFF
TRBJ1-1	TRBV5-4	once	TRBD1	TGTGCCAGCAGCCCGGACAGGGGGCGAGGGACTGAAGCTTTCTTT	CASSPDRGRGTEAFF
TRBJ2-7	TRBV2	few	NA	TGTGCCAGCAGTGATGCGGGGTTCTACGAGCAGTACTTC	CASSDAGFYEQYF
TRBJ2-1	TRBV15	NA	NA	TGTGCCACCAGCAGAGATCTAAGTAGCACTGGCACCTACAATGAGCAGTTCTTC	CATSRDLSSTGTYNEQFF
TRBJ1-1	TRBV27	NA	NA	TGTGCCAGCAGTTTCACCACCGGTGCTGAAGCTTTCTTT	CASSFTTGAEAFF
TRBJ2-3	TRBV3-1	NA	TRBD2	TGTGCCAGCAGCCGCGTCCGGGGGGTCACAGATACGCAGTATTTT	CASSRVRGVTDTQYF
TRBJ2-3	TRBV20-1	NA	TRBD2	TGCAGTGCCCCCCTAGCGGGGCCTAGCACAGATACGCAGTATTTT	CSAPLAGPSTDTQYF
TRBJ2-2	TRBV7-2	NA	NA	TGTGCCAGCAGCCCCCATAGCGAGAACACCGGGGAGCTGTTTTTT	CASSPHSENTGELFF
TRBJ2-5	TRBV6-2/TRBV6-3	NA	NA	TGTGCCAGCAGTTACTCCGGGACGACCATCGAGACCCAGTACTTC	CASSYSGTTIETQYF
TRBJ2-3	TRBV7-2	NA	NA	TGTGCCAGCAGCTTCCTGACTGTCACAGATACGCAGTATTTT	CASSFLTVTDTQYF
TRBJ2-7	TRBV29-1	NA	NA	TGCAGCGTACTACGGAGGGACGAGCAGTACTTC	CSVLRRDEQYF
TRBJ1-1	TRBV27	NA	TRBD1	TGTGCCAGCAGTTACAGGGGGCGGGGAACCAAGACTGAAGCTTTCTTT	CASSYRGRGTKTEAFF
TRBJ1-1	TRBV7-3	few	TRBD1	TGTGCCAGCAGTTCACAGGGGGGGCTCACTGAAGCTTTCTTT	CASSSQGGLTEAFF
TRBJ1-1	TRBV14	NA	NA	TGTGCCAGCAGCCAGGGACTCCGGACCTTTGAAGCTTTCTTT	CASSQGLRTFEAFF
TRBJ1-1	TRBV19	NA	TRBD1	TGTGCCAGTAGTATACAGGACAGGTGGAACACTGAAGCTTTCTTT	CASSIQDRWNTEAFF
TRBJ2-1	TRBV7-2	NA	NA	TGTGCCAGCAGTTACAGCTCCTACAATGAGCAGTTCTTC	CASSYSSYNEQFF
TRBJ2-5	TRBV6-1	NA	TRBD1	TGTGCCAGCAGTCGATCCCGGGACAGGGGGCGATTGTCGAAGCGGGAGGCGAAAGAGACCCAGTACTTC	CASSRSRDRGRLSKREAKETQYF
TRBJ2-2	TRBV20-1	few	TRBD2	TGCAGTGCTCCCGGGAGGGCGAACACCGGGGAGCTGTTTTTT	CSAPGRANTGELFF
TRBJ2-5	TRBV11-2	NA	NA	TGTGCCAGCAGCCCGACTAGAGTGGAGACCCAGTACTTC	CASSPTRVETQYF
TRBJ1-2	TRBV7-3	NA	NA	TGTGCCAGCAGCTTAAATTCAGGGGAAGATGGCTACACCTTC	CASSLNSGEDGYTF
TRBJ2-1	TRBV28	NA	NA	TGTGCCAGCAGTAACCCACAGGGTCTTAGGGAGCAGTTCTTC	CASSNPQGLREQFF
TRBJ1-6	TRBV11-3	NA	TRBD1	TGTGCCAGCAGTAACCAGGGGGCAGGGTCACCCCTCCACTTT	CASSNQGAGSPLHF
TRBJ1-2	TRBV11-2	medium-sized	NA	TGTGCCAGCAGCCCAGGGTTTGACTATGGCTACACCTTC	CASSPGFDYGYTF
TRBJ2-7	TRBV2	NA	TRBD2	TGTGCCACCTCTAGCGGGACCATCTACGAGCAGTACTTC	CATSSGTIYEQYF
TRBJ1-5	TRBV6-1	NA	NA	TGTGCCAGCACCGGGGGCCTTAGGTATCAGCCCCAGCATTTT	CASTGGLRYQPQHF
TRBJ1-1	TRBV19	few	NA	TGTGCCAGTAGTCATTTCCAGGGGTTCGACACTGAAGCTTTCTTT	CASSHFQGFDTEAFF
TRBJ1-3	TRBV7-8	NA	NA	TGTGCCAGCAGCTTAGAAGTTAGTGGAAACACCATATATTTT	CASSLEVSGNTIYF
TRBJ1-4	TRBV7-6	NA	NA	TGTGCCAGCAGGGCCTATGCAACTAATGAAAAACTGTTTTTT	CASRAYATNEKLFF
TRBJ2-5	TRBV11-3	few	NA	TGTGCCAGCAGCCCCCTTGGCGGGACCCAGTACTTC	CASSPLGGTQYF
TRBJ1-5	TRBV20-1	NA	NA	TGCAGTGCTAGGAGGACTGGTCAGCCCCAGCATTTT	CSARRTGQPQHF